This TCR beta chain was found in a study of identical twins. This clonotype turned up a few times. Its specificity is not known. Unique molecular identifiers were present on the cDNA, and a universal primer site came from template switching. One entry per CDR3 protein results from TCRdb running MiXCR on the 5' RACE reads. The table lists roughly 720,000 distinct CDR3 sequences, about 18% of them singletons. General study findings and limits: Invariant T cells like MAIT and iNKT could partly confound the zero-insertion analyses.

Healthy Caucasian individuals made up all the donors. V gave up 6 bases and J gave up 1 base, with 12 bases separating them. This CDR3 contains 14 residues. Germline-derived CDR1 and CDR2 are MNHEY and SVGEGT. This same sample was also taken into another study, of T cells expressing NK-cell markers. That source reports: HCMV seropositivity characterized most of the eight sequenced donors, and seronegativity one.

The clonotype originates from a woman between 18 and 29 years old in good health. This chain connects TRBV6-2 or TRBV6-3 to TRBJ2-5; D gene uncertain. Sequencing was done on a sample of PBMCs. The CDR3 spells CASSPTSSQETQYF. The CDR3 DNA reads TGTGCCAGCAGCCCTACGAGTAGCCAAGAGACCCAGTACTTC.